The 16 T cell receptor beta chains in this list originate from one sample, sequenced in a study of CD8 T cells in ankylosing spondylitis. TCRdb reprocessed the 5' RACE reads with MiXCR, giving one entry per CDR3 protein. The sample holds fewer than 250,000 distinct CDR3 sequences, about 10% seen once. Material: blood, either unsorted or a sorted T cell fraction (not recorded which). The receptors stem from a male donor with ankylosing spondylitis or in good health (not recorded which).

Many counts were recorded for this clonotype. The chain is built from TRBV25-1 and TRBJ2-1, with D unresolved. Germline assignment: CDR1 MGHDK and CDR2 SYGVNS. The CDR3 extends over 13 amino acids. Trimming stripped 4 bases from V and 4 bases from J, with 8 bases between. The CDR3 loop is CASSGPRYNEQFF. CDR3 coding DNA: TGTGCCAGCAGTGGGCCCCGATACAATGAGCAGTTCTTC. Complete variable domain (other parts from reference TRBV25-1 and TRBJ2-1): EADIYQTPRYLVIGTGKKITLECSQTMGHDKMYWYQQDPGMELHLIHYSYGVNSTEKGDLSSESTVSRIRTEHFPLTLESARPSHTSQYLCASSGPRYNEQFFGPGTRLTVL.

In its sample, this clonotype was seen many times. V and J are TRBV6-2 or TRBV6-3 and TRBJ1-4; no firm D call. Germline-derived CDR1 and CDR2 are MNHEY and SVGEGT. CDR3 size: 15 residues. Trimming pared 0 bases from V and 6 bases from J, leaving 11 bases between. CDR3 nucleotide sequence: TGTGCCAGCAGTTACTCTATCCGGGAGGATGAAAAACTGTTTTTT. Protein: CASSYSIREDEKLFF.

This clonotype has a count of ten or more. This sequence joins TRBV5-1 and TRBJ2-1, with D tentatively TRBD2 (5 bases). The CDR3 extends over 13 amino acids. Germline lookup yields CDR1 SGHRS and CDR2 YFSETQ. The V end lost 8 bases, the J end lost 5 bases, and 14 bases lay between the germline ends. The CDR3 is CASKLPGDNEQFF. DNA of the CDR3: TGCGCCAGTAAATTGCCCGGGGACAATGAGCAGTTCTTC.

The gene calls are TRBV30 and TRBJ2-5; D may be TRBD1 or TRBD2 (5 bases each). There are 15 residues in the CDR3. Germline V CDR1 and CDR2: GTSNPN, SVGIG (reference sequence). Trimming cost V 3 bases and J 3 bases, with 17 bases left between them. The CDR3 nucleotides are TGTGCCTGGAGGTGGGGCGAGAGGGTAGAAGAGACCCAGTACTTC. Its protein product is CAWRWGERVEETQYF. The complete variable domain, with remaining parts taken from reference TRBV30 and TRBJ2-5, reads SQTIHQWPATLVQPVGSPLSLECTVEGTSNPNLYWYRQAAGRGLQLLFYSVGIGQISSEVPQNLSASRPQDRQFILSSKKLLLSDSGFYLCAWRWGERVEETQYFGPGTRLLVL.

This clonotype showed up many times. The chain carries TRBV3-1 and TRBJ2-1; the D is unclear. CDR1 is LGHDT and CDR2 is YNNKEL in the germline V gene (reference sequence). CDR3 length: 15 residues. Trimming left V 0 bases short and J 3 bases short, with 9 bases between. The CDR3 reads CASSQENARYNEQFF. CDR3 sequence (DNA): TGTGCCAGCAGCCAAGAGAACGCCCGCTACAATGAGCAGTTCTTC.

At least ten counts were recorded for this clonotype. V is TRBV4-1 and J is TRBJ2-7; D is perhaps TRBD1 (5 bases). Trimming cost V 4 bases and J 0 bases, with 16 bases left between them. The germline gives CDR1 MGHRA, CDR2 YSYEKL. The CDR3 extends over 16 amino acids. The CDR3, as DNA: TGCGCCAGCAGCCCCCTCGACAGAGCGAGCTCCTACGAGCAGTACTTC. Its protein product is CASSPLDRASSYEQYF.

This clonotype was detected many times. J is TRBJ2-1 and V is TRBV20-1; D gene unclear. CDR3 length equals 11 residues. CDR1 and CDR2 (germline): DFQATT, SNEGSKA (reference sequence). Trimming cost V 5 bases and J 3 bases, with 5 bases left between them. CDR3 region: CSAPRYNEQFF. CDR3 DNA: TGCAGTGCTCCCCGCTACAATGAGCAGTTCTTC.

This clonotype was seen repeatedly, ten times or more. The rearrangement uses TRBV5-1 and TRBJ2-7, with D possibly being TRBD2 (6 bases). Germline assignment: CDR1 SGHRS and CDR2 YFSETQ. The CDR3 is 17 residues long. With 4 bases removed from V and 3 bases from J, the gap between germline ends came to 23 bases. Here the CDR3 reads CASSPGLQTGEYYEQYF. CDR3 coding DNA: TGCGCCAGCAGCCCGGGACTTCAAACGGGGGAATACTACGAGCAGTACTTC.

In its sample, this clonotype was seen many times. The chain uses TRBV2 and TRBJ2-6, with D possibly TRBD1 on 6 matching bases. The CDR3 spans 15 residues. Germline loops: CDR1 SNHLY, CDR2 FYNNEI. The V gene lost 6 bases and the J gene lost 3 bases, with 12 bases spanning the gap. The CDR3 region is CASSGQLLGANVLTF. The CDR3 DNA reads TGTGCCAGCAGCGGACAGCTACTTGGGGCCAACGTCCTGACTTTC.

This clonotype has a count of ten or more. This CDR3 reads CSVEVQGYEQYF. CDR3 sequence (DNA): TGCAGCGTTGAAGTTCAGGGCTACGAGCAGTACTTC. The chain carries TRBV29-1 and TRBJ2-7; D might be TRBD1 (5 bases). Deletions cut 1 base from V and 3 bases from J, with 7 bases between. This CDR3 has 12 residues. Per germline, CDR1 SQVTM and CDR2 ANQGSEA.

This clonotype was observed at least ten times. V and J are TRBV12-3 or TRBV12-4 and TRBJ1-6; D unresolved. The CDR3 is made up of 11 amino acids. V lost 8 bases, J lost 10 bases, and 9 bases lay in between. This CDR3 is CASGVDSPLHF. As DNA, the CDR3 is TGTGCCAGCGGTGTTGACTCACCCCTCCACTTT.

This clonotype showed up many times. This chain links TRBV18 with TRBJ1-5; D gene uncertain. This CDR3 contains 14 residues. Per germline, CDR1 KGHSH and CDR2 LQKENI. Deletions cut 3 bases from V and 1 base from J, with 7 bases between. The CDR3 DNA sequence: TGTGCCAGCTCACCTACAGAGAGCAATCAGCCCCAGCATTTT. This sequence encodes CASSPTESNQPQHF.

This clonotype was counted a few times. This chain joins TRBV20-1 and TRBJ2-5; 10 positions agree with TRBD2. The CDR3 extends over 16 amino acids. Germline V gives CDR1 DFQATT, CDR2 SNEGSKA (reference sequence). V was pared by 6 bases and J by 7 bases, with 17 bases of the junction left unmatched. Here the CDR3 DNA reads TGCAGTGCCAACCGACCAAGCGGGGGGGAATTGGGGACCCAGTACTTC. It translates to CSANRPSGGELGTQYF.

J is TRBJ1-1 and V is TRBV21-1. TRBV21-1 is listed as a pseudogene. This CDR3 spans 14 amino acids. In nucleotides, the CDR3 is TGTGCCAGCAGCAGTCGATACCGGAACACTGAAGCTTTCTTT. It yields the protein CASSSRYRNTEAFF.

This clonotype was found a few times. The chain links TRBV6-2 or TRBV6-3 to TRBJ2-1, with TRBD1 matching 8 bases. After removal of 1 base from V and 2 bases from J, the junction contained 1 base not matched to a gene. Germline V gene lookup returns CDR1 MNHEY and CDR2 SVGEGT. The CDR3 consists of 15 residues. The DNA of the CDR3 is TGTGCCAGCAGTTACTTGGGACAGGCCTACAATGAGCAGTTCTTC. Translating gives CASSYLGQAYNEQFF.

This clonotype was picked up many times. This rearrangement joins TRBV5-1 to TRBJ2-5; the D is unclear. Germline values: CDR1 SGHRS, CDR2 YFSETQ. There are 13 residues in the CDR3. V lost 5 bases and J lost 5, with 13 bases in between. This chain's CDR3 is CASSPLLGETQYF. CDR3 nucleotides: TGCGCCAGCAGTCCCCTACTGGGGGAGACCCAGTACTTC.